This TCR beta chain was identified during a study of control samples from healthy donors and cancer patients. This table comes from immunoSEQ multiplex PCR, and its TCRdb copy is limited to in-frame clones, with some not included. This sample has 150,000 to 200,000 clones, with around nine tenths found just once. This CDR3 contains 15 residues. The V and J ends lost 1 base and 7 bases, in that order; junction bases with no gene match: 6. The V gene's germline CDR1 is KGHSH and CDR2 LQKENI. J is TRBJ2-7 and V is TRBV18, with TRBD1 identical over 11 bases. This receptor was taken from a young man in good health. Sequenced sample: blood. CDR3 sequence: CASSPRGQGVAEQYF. In DNA, the CDR3 is TGTGCCAGCTCACCACGGGGACAGGGGGTCGCGGAGCAGTACTTC.